This note documents a single T cell receptor beta chain sequence. Its target is unknown. These data belong to a study of blood T cells in healthy people across ages. Then a second PCR, running roughly 6 to 11 cycles, was carried out with a sample-barcoded 5' primer and a J-beta primer mix. TCRdb used MiXCR to reprocess the 5' RACE reads, holding one entry per CDR3 protein. The sample carries approximately 490,000 distinct CDR3 sequences, nearly 25% recorded once. The study's findings and limits: The donors' CMV status was not determined, possibly confounding changes in expanded clonotypes.

Germline V gene sequence: CDR1 SGHKS, CDR2 YYEKEE (reference sequence). The CDR3 is 18 amino acids. Deletions cut 0 bases from V and 6 bases from J, with 24 bases between. A further study also used this sample, focusing on T cells of mothers and their children. This second study says: Second-PCR amplification with M1S added sample barcodes and 2-4 random nucleotides. Unrelated mother-child pairs always had slightly, but never significantly, lower normalized overlap than related pairs.

The chain combines TRBV5-5 with TRBJ1-2; TRBD1 is a possible D gene (6 bases). Sequenced input: blood. The TCR originated in a boy aged 5 to 17 in good health. CDR3 bases: TGTGCCAGCAGCTTGGGGGACCGACAGGAGGCAGTTCTCGATGGCTACACCTTC. It is translated as CASSLGDRQEAVLDGYTF.